This TCR beta chain was retrieved from a study of CD8 T cells in ankylosing spondylitis. The CDR3 is made up of 14 amino acids. V lost 3 bases to trimming and J lost 5 bases, with 16 bases between them. Germline lookup yields CDR1 DFQATT and CDR2 SNEGSKA (reference sequence). This clonotype was recorded a few times. Libraries of TCR beta came from quantitative 5'-RACE with molecular barcodes. TCRdb fed the 5' RACE reads into MiXCR, producing one record per CDR3 protein. The repertoire holds 200,000 to 250,000 distinct CDR3 sequences, with more than 25% as singletons. Material for sequencing was blood, either unsorted or a sorted T cell fraction (not recorded which). The TCR comes from a male donor with ankylosing spondylitis or in good health (not recorded which). The V and J genes are TRBV20-1 and TRBJ2-5, with D tentatively TRBD1 (5 bases). This CDR3 is CSASSRVLAETQYF. The CDR3 DNA sequence: TGCAGTGCTAGCTCCAGGGTTTTGGCTGAGACCCAGTACTTC.